This T cell receptor (beta chain) was retrieved from a study of blood T cell repertoires in COVID-19. Study in general: Donors in the United States, Italy and Spain gave samples during acute or convalescent COVID-19. Sample material is recorded as cDNA or gDNA derived from T cells, B-cell-depleted T cells, or PBMCs.

As processed by the authors: Reference gene primer amplification gave nucleated cell count estimates. The repertoire was sequenced with immunoSEQ multiplex PCR; TCRdb's copy has only in-frame clones and lacks some. V, J and clone size were drawn from that table, and D and trimming were deduced from the DNA. The profile shows more than 200,000 clones, approximately 90% of them singletons. Germline CDR1 and CDR2: KGHDR and SFDVKD. The CDR3 has 15 amino acids. Trimming stripped 3 bases from V and 0 bases from J, with 10 bases between. During active infection, Seattle patients enrolled and were then monitored through disease.

The TCR was taken from a man over 45 with COVID-19, enrolled during active disease. The V gene is TRBV24-1, the J gene TRBJ1-2; D perhaps matches TRBD1 (6 bases). Specimen: peripheral blood. The CDR3 DNA sequence: TGTGCCACCAGTGATAGACAGGCTCCTAACTATGGCTACACCTTC. Translation: CATSDRQAPNYGYTF.